This T cell receptor (beta chain) came from a study of blood T cell repertoires in COVID-19. The wider study: From the United States, Italy and Spain came samples of acute and convalescent COVID-19. Nucleic acid was either cDNA or gDNA, and it came from T cells, B-cell-depleted T cells, or PBMCs.

In the study's own analysis: Amplification of reference gene primers provided the estimated nucleated cell counts. Measured with immunoSEQ multiplex PCR; TCRdb has only the in-frame clones, and not every one. V, J and clone size are taken as reported in that table, and D and trimming were inferred from the DNA itself. Among 250,000 to 300,000 clones listed, 87% were seen once. Between the trimmed V and J ends, which lost 3 bases and 5 bases, there was a span of 8 bases. This CDR3 has 13 residues. The chain couples TRBV12-3 or TRBV12-4 to TRBJ2-4; D is unresolved. Sequenced: peripheral blood. This clonotype originated in a woman in her fifties or sixties who had recovered from COVID-19. CDR3 DNA: TGTGCCAGCAGTTTCCAGGCCCAAAACATTCAGTACTTC. This translates into CASSFQAQNIQYF.